The 21 T cell receptor beta chains given below trace back to one sample, sequenced in a study of shared clonotypes between healthy human individuals. Produced via immunoSEQ multiplex PCR; TCRdb's table is partial and in-frame only. The data hold approximately 1.4 million clones, with 95% to 99% observed a single time. Sequenced: naive CD4+ T cells sorted from blood. Specified subset: CD45RA+ positively selected. The receptors originated from a man aged 30-40 years in good health.

This chain uses TRBV18 with TRBJ1-1; D gene unclear. Germline CDR1 reads KGHSH; CDR2 reads LQKENI. This CDR3 spans 13 amino acids. Between the trimmed V and J ends, which lost 1 base and 6 bases, there was a span of 9 bases. DNA for the CDR3: TGTGCCAGCTCACCACTGAGCGGGCCTGAAGCTTTCTTT. Translation gives CASSPLSGPEAFF.

This chain uses TRBV11-1 with TRBJ2-1, with D tentatively TRBD2 (5 bases). Trimming removed 3 bases at V and 3 bases at J, with 12 bases between. This CDR3 has 15 amino acids. Germline loops: CDR1 SGHAT, CDR2 FQDESV (reference sequence). CDR3 sequence: CASSFYSAFYNEQFF. CDR3 coding DNA: TGTGCCAGCAGCTTCTATAGCGCCTTCTACAATGAGCAGTTCTTC.

Points on this clone: The same CDR3 arises from other DNA sequences in this sample as well. V usage is TRBV5-4 and J usage is TRBJ2-5; unclear D gene. The V and J ends lost 0 bases and 3 bases respectively, with 6 bases between them. Germline V gives CDR1 SGHNT, CDR2 YYREEE (reference sequence). The CDR3 covers 13 residues. CDR3 region: CASSLVTEETQYF. The CDR3 bases are TGTGCCAGCAGCTTGGTTACAGAAGAGACCCAGTACTTC.

The chain employs TRBV6-5 and TRBJ1-1; no clear D. The germline V and J ends were trimmed by 8 bases and 1 base, with 11 bases remaining between them. This CDR3 region has 13 residues. In germline, CDR1 is MNHEY, CDR2 SVGAGI. CDR3 protein: CASLTPTNTEAFF. The CDR3 nucleotides read TGTGCCAGCTTGACCCCTACGAACACTGAAGCTTTCTTT.

In DNA, the CDR3 is TGCGCCAGCAGCCTTGGGACAGGGGATGGAGTCAGTGGCTACACCTTC. Residues: CASSLGTGDGVSGYTF. The V gene is TRBV5-1, the J gene TRBJ1-2, with 10 nucleotides matching TRBD1. CDR1 SGHRS and CDR2 YFSETQ come from the germline V gene. V lost 4 bases and J lost 7; bases outside the gene matches: 13. The length of the CDR3 is 16 residues.

The genes are TRBV7-6 and TRBJ2-1; 12 bases align to TRBD2. The CDR3 loop spans 15 amino acids. Germline trimming cut 5 bases from V and 7 bases from J; bases unmatched to any gene: 6. Germline V CDR1 and CDR2: SGHVS, FNYEAQ. CDR3 sequence reads: CASSLWTSGTNEQFF. The DNA for the CDR3 is TGTGCCAGCAGCCTGTGGACTAGCGGGACGAATGAGCAGTTCTTC.

V usage is TRBV5-1 and J usage is TRBJ2-7; 10 bases are a match to TRBD1. The germline CDR1 and CDR2 sequences are SGHRS and YFSETQ. There are 14 residues in the CDR3. J gave up 5 bases and V 3 bases, and 5 bases lay outside the gene matches. The CDR3 protein is CASSWDRGSDEQYF. In DNA, the CDR3 is TGCGCCAGCAGCTGGGACAGGGGTTCAGACGAGCAGTACTTC.

The V call is TRBV28, the J call TRBJ2-1; 9 bases agree with TRBD2. The CDR3 loop spans 14 amino acids. Germline-derived CDR1 and CDR2 are MDHEN and SYDVKM. Trimming at V came to 2 bases and at J to 8 bases, leaving 4 bases not matched to a gene. CDR3 DNA sequence: TGTGCCAGCAGTTTAAGCCTAGCGGGATATGAGCAGTTCTTC. This encodes CASSLSLAGYEQFF.

For this clone: Other DNA variants within this sample encode the same CDR3. The rearrangement joins TRBV7-2 to TRBJ2-5; 7 bases are shared with TRBD1. Germline assignment: CDR1 SGHTA and CDR2 FQGNSA. The CDR3 has 13 residues. V lost 4 bases to trimming and J lost 2 bases; unmatched junction nucleotides: 1. The CDR3 here is CASSWDSQETQYF. The CDR3 bases are TGTGCCAGCAGCTGGGACAGTCAAGAGACCCAGTACTTC.

V and J are TRBV5-1 and TRBJ2-2, with a possible D match to TRBD1 (6 bases). The CDR3 runs to 15 residues. Trimming shortened V by 3 bases and J by 6 bases, and 15 bases separated the two germline ends. Germline lookup yields CDR1 SGHRS and CDR2 YFSETQ. This chain's CDR3 is CASSSLQGVPGELFF. The CDR3 region has the DNA TGCGCCAGCAGCTCCTTACAGGGCGTACCCGGGGAGCTGTTTTTT.

This chain uses TRBV7-2 with TRBJ1-4; tentative D call: TRBD1 (5 bases). Germline CDR1 and CDR2: SGHTA and FQGNSA. The CDR3 length is 13 residues. Trimming took off 7 bases at V and 8 bases at J, with 14 bases between the two ends. CDR3 in DNA: TGTGCCAGCACCCCGGGGGGGGTGGAAAAACTGTTTTTT. Its protein product is CASTPGGVEKLFF.

V and J are TRBV27 and TRBJ2-1; TRBD1 agrees at 7 bases. V trimming: 5 bases; J trimming: 0 bases; junction bases outside the gene matches: 7. Germline CDR1 and CDR2: MNHEY and SMNVEV (reference sequence). The CDR3 totals 16 residues. CDR3 loop: CASSTRDSSSYNEQFF. CDR3 nucleotides: TGTGCCAGCAGTACTAGGGACAGTAGCTCCTACAATGAGCAGTTCTTC.

V gene TRBV5-1 combines with J gene TRBJ2-7; D is unclear. CDR3 length: 14 amino acids. In germline, CDR1 is SGHRS, CDR2 YFSETQ. V lost 0 bases, J lost 5 bases, and 12 bases lay in between. This CDR3 reads CASSLVLITDEQYF. For the CDR3, the DNA is TGCGCCAGCAGCTTGGTACTAATTACCGACGAGCAGTACTTC.

The V and J genes are TRBV28 and TRBJ1-5; possible D gene TRBD1, 6 bases. Germline CDR1 MDHEN, CDR2 SYDVKM. This CDR3 comprises 15 residues. Trimming stripped 8 bases from V and 5 bases from J, with 19 bases between. The CDR3 sequence: CASSLRGQPYQPQHF. The CDR3 coding sequence is TGTGCCAGCTCTTTGCGGGGACAACCTTATCAGCCCCAGCATTTT. Variable domain in full (rest from reference TRBV28 and TRBJ1-5): DVKVTQSSRYLVKRTGEKVFLECVQDMDHENMFWYRQDPGLGLRLIYFSYDVKMKEKGDIPEGYSVSREKKERFSLILESASTNQTSMYLCASSLRGQPYQPQHFGDGTRLSIL.

This chain connects TRBV4-1 to TRBJ2-1; 12 bases are a match to TRBD2. Germline CDR1 and CDR2: MGHRA and YSYEKL. This CDR3 is 14 amino acids long. Trimming cost V 6 bases and J 7 bases; bases outside gene matches: 4. The CDR3 DNA follows: TGCGCCAGCAGTCGAGGACTAGCGGGGAATGAGCAGTTCTTC. Translating it yields CASSRGLAGNEQFF.

This clone is a singleton in its sample. The chain recombines TRBV9 with TRBJ2-1; TRBD2 matches at 7 bases. CDR3 size: 14 residues. Germline CDR1 is SGDLS and CDR2 is YYNGEE. The V and J ends lost 0 bases and 6 bases, in that order; junction bases with no gene match: 3. The CDR3 region is CASSVGDYPNEQFF. The CDR3 coding sequence is TGTGCCAGCAGCGTAGGGGACTATCCCAATGAGCAGTTCTTC.

The gene calls are TRBV7-2 and TRBJ2-1; 14 positions agree with TRBD2. After removal of 1 base from V and 7 bases from J, the junction contained 3 bases not matched to a gene. Looked up from germline, CDR1 is SGHTA and CDR2 is FQGNSA. CDR3 length: 16 residues. CDR3 DNA sequence: TGTGCCAGCAGCTTAGTGACTAGCGGGAGGGCAAATGAGCAGTTCTTC. Translation gives CASSLVTSGRANEQFF. The entire variable domain, with the rest obtained from reference TRBV7-2 and TRBJ2-1, is as follows: GAGVSQSPSNKVTEKGKDVELRCDPISGHTALYWYRQSLGQGLEFLIYFQGNSAPDKSGLPSDRFSAERTGGSVSTLTIQRTQQEDSAVYLCASSLVTSGRANEQFFGPGTRLTVL.

J is TRBJ2-7 and V is TRBV9; D not certain. Looked up from germline, CDR1 is SGDLS and CDR2 is YYNGEE. The CDR3 totals 14 residues. V lost 0 bases and J lost 2, with 9 bases in between. CDR3 sequence reads: CASSVAADPYEQYF. The CDR3 nucleotides read TGTGCCAGCAGCGTAGCGGCGGATCCCTACGAGCAGTACTTC.

As concerns this clone: The same CDR3 also results from other DNA sequences found in this sample. CDR3 residues: CASSSTSGSYEQYF. The CDR3 region has the DNA TGTGCCAGCAGCTCAACTAGCGGCTCCTACGAGCAGTACTTC. The gene calls are TRBV7-8 and TRBJ2-7; TRBD2 matches 8 bases. The CDR3 contains 14 residues. Germline CDR1 and CDR2: SGHVS and FQNEAQ. Trimming removed 4 bases from V and 0 bases from J; junction bases left unmatched: 2.

The chain carries TRBV29-1 and TRBJ2-7; D gene uncertain. The CDR3 is 10 residues long. Germline V lookup: CDR1 SQVTM, CDR2 ANQGSEA. Trimming removed 6 bases at V and 4 bases at J, with 7 bases between. The CDR3 bases are TGCAGCGTGGTCCTTTACGAGCAGTACTTC. Translating gives CSVVLYEQYF.

The gene calls are TRBV7-6 and TRBJ1-2, with a possible D match to TRBD1 (5 bases). CDR3 length: 14 amino acids. Trimming cost V 5 bases and J 4 bases, with 14 bases left between them. Per germline, CDR1 SGHVS and CDR2 FNYEAQ. The CDR3 coding sequence is TGTGCCAGCAGCGAAGGACACTCGGCCTATGGCTACACCTTC. It specifies CASSEGHSAYGYTF.